Listed below are T cell receptor beta chains from one sample, sequenced in a study of siplizumab effects on memory and regulatory T cells. Measured with immunoSEQ multiplex PCR; TCRdb has only the in-frame clones, and not every one. There are over 70,000 clones in the sample; more than 80% occur only once, and more than 14% lies in the top ten. The sample was CD4+ T cells sorted from blood. These receptors were collected from a human donor in good health. Both conserved end residues are part of each CDR3. A D gene is named only where the DNA matches it firmly. Not every row has a clone size; where given, it reads once, few, many or a size class.

>TRBJ2-7|TRBV5-1|NA|once
CASSLASNYEQYF
TGCGCCAGCAGCTTGGCCTCAAACTACGAGCAGTACTTC
>TRBJ1-2|TRBV7-9|NA|once
CASSLGHPAGYTF
TGTGCCAGCAGCTTAGGACACCCGGCCGGCTACACCTTC
>TRBJ2-7|TRBV7-9|TRBD1|once
CASSLVRGPPYEQYF
TGTGCCAGCAGCTTAGTTAGGGGGCCTCCCTACGAGCAGTACTTC
>TRBJ1-2|TRBV5-1|NA|NA
CASSLDGGIDGYTF
TGCGCCAGCAGCTTGGATGGGGGCATCGATGGCTACACCTTC
>TRBJ1-1|TRBV28|NA|once
CASKEGRGGVEAFF
TGTGCCAGCAAGGAGGGGCGAGGGGGGGTGGAAGCTTTCTTT
>TRBJ2-1|TRBV7-5|NA|NA
CVRSLAAGSSYNEQFF
TGTGTCAGAAGCTTAGCGGCGGGCAGCTCCTACAATGAGCAGTTCTTC
>TRBJ2-3|TRBV7-3|TRBD2|NA
CASSLGLETDTQYF
TGTGCCAGCAGCTTAGGACTAGAAACAGATACGCAGTATTTT
>TRBJ2-5|TRBV19|TRBD1|NA
CASSNGYPGQGAGETQYF
TGTGCCAGTAGTAATGGCTACCCGGGACAGGGGGCCGGGGAGACCCAGTACTTC
>TRBJ1-3|TRBV6-1|NA|NA
CASSDLAGNTIYF
TGTGCCAGCAGTGATTTGGCTGGAAACACCATATATTTT
>TRBJ1-5|TRBV19|NA|NA
CATAGRDNQPQHF
TGTGCCACTGCGGGACGGGACAATCAGCCCCAGCATTTT
>TRBJ2-3|TRBV18|TRBD1|once
CASSPGTGTGYTDTQYF
TGTGCCAGCTCCCCCGGGACAGGTACGGGATACACAGATACGCAGTATTTT
>TRBJ1-2|TRBV7-9|NA|NA
CASSLRQGHGYTF
TGTGCCAGCAGCTTACGGCAGGGTCATGGCTACACCTTC
>TRBJ2-1|TRBV14|TRBD2|NA
CASSQQLGRGYNEQFF
TGTGCCAGCAGCCAACAGTTGGGGAGGGGTTACAATGAGCAGTTCTTC
>TRBJ2-1|TRBV27|NA|NA
CASTQQGGEQFF
TGTGCCAGCACCCAACAGGGCGGTGAGCAGTTCTTC
>TRBJ2-3|TRBV6-1|TRBD2|NA
CATKREVGTDTQYF
TGTGCCACCAAGCGGGAGGTGGGAACAGATACGCAGTATTTT
>TRBJ1-1|TRBV19|NA|medium-sized
CASTNYRAEAFF
TGTGCCAGTACCAATTACCGGGCTGAAGCTTTCTTT
>TRBJ2-3|TRBV28|NA|NA
CASSLRDTQYF
TGTGCCAGCAGTTTAAGAGATACGCAGTATTTT
>TRBJ2-2|TRBV19|TRBD1|NA
CASRSGTGGLGTGELFF
TGTGCCAGTAGGTCCGGGACAGGGGGCTTGGGCACCGGGGAGCTGTTTTTT
>TRBJ2-3|TRBV7-2|TRBD2|NA
CASRRTSGSRGYF
TGTGCCAGCAGACGGACTAGCGGGAGCAGGGGGTATTTT
>TRBJ2-3|TRBV5-1|NA|once
CASSSSTDTQYF
TGCGCCAGCAGCTCTAGTACAGATACGCAGTATTTT
>TRBJ2-6|TRBV10-1|TRBD1|once
CASSGTGSSGANVLTF
TGCGCCAGCAGTGGGACAGGGTCGTCTGGGGCCAACGTCCTGACTTTC
>TRBJ2-3|TRBV19|NA|NA
CASSLGPNPDTQYF
TGTGCCAGTAGCCTTGGACCCAACCCGGATACGCAGTATTTT
>TRBJ2-7|TRBV7-2|NA|NA
CASSLDREQYF
TGTGCCAGCAGCTTAGACAGGGAGCAGTACTTC
>TRBJ1-2|TRBV5-6|NA|once
CASSLVAHSAYGYTF
TGTGCCAGCAGCTTGGTGGCACACAGTGCCTATGGCTACACCTTC
>TRBJ1-5|TRBV28|NA|NA
CASRARLSRDQPQHF
TGTGCCAGCAGGGCCAGGTTGTCCAGAGATCAGCCCCAGCATTTT
>TRBJ2-7|TRBV11-3|TRBD2|NA
CASSLGLGGDWSSYEQYF
TGTGCCAGCAGCTTAGGGTTGGGAGGGGACTGGAGCTCCTACGAGCAGTACTTC
>TRBJ2-5|TRBV19|NA|once
CASSGEPGLAQYF
TGTGCCAGTAGTGGCGAACCGGGTTTGGCCCAGTACTTC
>TRBJ2-1|TRBV5-1|NA|NA
CASSLGGAYNEQFF
TGCGCCAGCAGCTTGGGTGGGGCCTACAATGAGCAGTTCTTC
>TRBJ2-7|TRBV21-1|NA|NA
CASSLPGLAGEPSYEQYF
TGTGCCAGCAGCCTCCCGGGACTAGCGGGAGAGCCCTCCTACGAGCAGTACTTC
>TRBJ2-4|TRBV5-6|NA|NA
CASSVVAGPTKNIQYF
TGTGCCAGCAGCGTGGTGGCAGGGCCAACCAAAAACATTCAGTACTTC
>TRBJ2-6|TRBV27|NA|NA
CASSSQTSGANVLTF
TGTGCCAGCAGTTCCCAAACCTCTGGGGCCAACGTCCTGACTTTC
>TRBJ2-6|TRBV11-1|NA|NA
CASSLSRGAGANVLTF
TGTGCCAGCAGCTTATCGAGGGGGGCTGGGGCCAACGTCCTGACTTTC
>TRBJ1-2|TRBV2|NA|NA
CASTQERYGYTF
TGTGCCAGCACTCAGGAGCGCTATGGCTACACCTTC
>TRBJ2-1|TRBV5-1|NA|NA
CASHREGGYNEQFF
TGCGCCAGCCATAGGGAGGGGGGATACAATGAGCAGTTCTTC
>TRBJ2-1|TRBV7-9|NA|NA
CASSLYSASSYNEQFF
TGTGCCAGCAGCTTGTATTCAGCGTCCTCCTACAATGAGCAGTTCTTC
>TRBJ2-5|TRBV5-5|NA|NA
CASSSLERGGETQYF
TGTGCCAGCAGCTCCCTGGAGCGAGGCGGGGAGACCCAGTACTTC
>TRBJ1-1|TRBV7-9|NA|NA
CASSSDPFF
TGTGCCAGCAGCTCTGATCCTTTCTTT
>TRBJ1-5|TRBV2|NA|NA
CASRKDYQPQHF
TGTGCCAGCCGGAAGGATTATCAGCCCCAGCATTTT
>TRBJ2-5|TRBV11-3|TRBD2|NA
CASSQKLAGGSKTQYF
TGTGCCAGCAGCCAAAAACTAGCGGGAGGGAGCAAGACCCAGTACTTC
>TRBJ2-5|TRBV25-1|NA|NA
CASSFESLRGETQYF
TGTGCCAGCAGTTTTGAGTCGCTCCGAGGAGAGACCCAGTACTTC
>TRBJ2-7|TRBV18|TRBD1|NA
CASSPTGGRSYEQYF
TGTGCCAGCTCGCCTACAGGGGGCAGGTCCTACGAGCAGTACTTC
>TRBJ2-7|TRBV11-2|TRBD2|NA
CASSPGLAGASRYEQYF
TGTGCCAGCAGCCCGGGACTAGCGGGAGCATCTCGCTACGAGCAGTACTTC
>TRBJ1-5|TRBV5-5|NA|NA
CASSLGVGLEYQPQHF
TGTGCCAGCAGCTTGGGGGTCGGGTTGGAGTATCAGCCCCAGCATTTT
>TRBJ2-5|TRBV25-1|TRBD1|NA
CASSEPGQGKETQYF
TGTGCCAGCAGTGAACCGGGACAGGGTAAAGAGACCCAGTACTTC
>TRBJ2-5|TRBV7-2|TRBD2|NA
CASSKASGKRETQYF
TGTGCCAGCAGCAAGGCTAGCGGGAAAAGGGAGACCCAGTACTTC